These 4 T cell receptor beta chains were sequenced from one sample in a study of breast tumors, draining lymph nodes, adjacent tissues. TCRdb redid the calling of the multiplex PCR reads with MiXCR, one entry per CDR3 protein. The data contain 100,000 to 150,000 distinct CDR3 sequences, just under 20% of them seen just once; the ten biggest clones take up under 4.5%. Breast cancer patients provided tissue from their axillary draining lymph nodes. The sequenced material came from axillary lymph node tissue. These receptors were collected from a female donor with breast cancer. Some clones in this sample may be carry-over from other donors' samples.

This clonotype has ten or more counts. The chain links TRBV2 to TRBJ2-7; TRBD2 agrees at 14 bases. This CDR3 has 16 amino acids. The germline CDR1 and CDR2 sequences are SNHLY and FYNNEI. With 0 bases clipped from V and 4 bases from J, the junction kept 2 bases outside the gene matches. The CDR3 DNA sequence: TGTGCCAGCAGTGAAGCCGGGACTAGCGGGAGTTACGAGCAGTACTTC. It yields the protein CASSEAGTSGSYEQYF. Drawing the rest from reference TRBV2 and TRBJ2-7, the complete variable domain is EPEVTQTPSHQVTQMGQEVILRCVPISNHLYFYWYRQILGQKVEFLVSFYNNEISEKSEIFDDQFSVERPDGSNFTLKIRSTKLEDSAMYFCASSEAGTSGSYEQYFGPGTRLTVT.

A note on this clonotype: Since a much larger clone is just one base distant, this may be a read error. The final CDR3 position lacks the conserved phenylalanine or tryptophan, pointing to a likely read error. The chain joins TRBV19 to TRBJ1-2; TRBD1 is a possible D gene (5 bases). Germline V gene data show CDR1 as LNHDA and CDR2 as SQIVND (reference sequence). Trimming cost V 6 bases and J 8 bases, with 16 bases left between them. This CDR3 is built from 13 residues. In DNA form, the CDR3 reads TGTGCCAGTAGCGAATACCGGGCAGGGGGCTACACCTCC. It is translated as CASSEYRAGGYTS.

This clonotype was seen many times. The chain recombines TRBV20-1 with TRBJ1-5; D gene unclear. The CDR3 covers 14 residues. V shed 3 bases and J shed 0 bases, with 9 bases lying between them. CDR1 and CDR2 from the germline V gene are DFQATT and SNEGSKA (reference sequence). The CDR3 DNA reads TGCAGTGCTAGTGAAGGAAATAGCAATCAGCCCCAGCATTTT. Translating gives CSASEGNSNQPQHF.

This clonotype was found many times. V and J are TRBV7-6 and TRBJ2-7; no definite D call. The V gene's germline CDR1 is SGHVS and CDR2 FNYEAQ. V gave up 1 base and J gave up 0 bases, with 4 bases separating them. The CDR3 has 13 amino acids. The chain's CDR3 is CASSLGNSYEQYF. CDR3 DNA sequence: TGTGCCAGCAGCTTAGGGAACTCCTACGAGCAGTACTTC.